Sequencing of this T cell receptor beta chain was carried out in a study of cytomegalovirus exposure and HLA in healthy donors (dated by TCRdb to 2016 to 2017). Turning to the overall study: An earlier analysis of 587 of the donors reported about 290 Gb of sequence data and around 120 million unique TCR beta sequences from some 180 million T cells. An early release that covered more than 550 HLA-typed donors contained approximately 290 gigabases of sequencing data and 65 million to 100 million unique TCR sequences. The genetic ancestry cluster associated with self-reported Caucasian donors included around four fifths of the 300 to 400 genotyped donors. The study aimed to test whether signatures of past pathogen exposure could be identified by cataloging public T cell receptors. Using immunosequencing, the study profiled T cell repertoires from 666 subjects and related those repertoires to cytomegalovirus serostatus. In addition to the first cohort of 500 to 850 subjects, a separate validation cohort of 120 different subjects was used. To predict cytomegalovirus infection status, the study brought together high-throughput TCR immunosequencing, statistical association of individual TCRs with disease status, and machine learning. A later analysis re-examined previously published TCR beta repertoires from more than 650 donors and added high-resolution HLA genotyping to investigate patterns of TCR occurrence. Rather than using new phenotypic data, the later analysis identified candidate immune exposures from TCR beta sequences and from how often those sequences occurred across donors. To decide whether each TCR beta V gene segment behaved as functional or pseudogenic, an earlier analysis of some 540 of the donors relied on high-throughput TCR beta sequencing. Donor age, sex, ethnicity and CMV serostatus were compiled together with the repertoire data. In a later genetic analysis, genome-wide SNP genotypes for about 60% of the 666 donors were used, and that subset was treated as a discovery cohort. All discovery cohort repertoires had been generated using a single sequencing platform. Class I and class II HLA loci were covered by the typing at four-digit resolution. Typing coverage differed by locus: A, B, C, DRB1 and DQB1 were typed in roughly 629-640 donors, DQA1 in 522, DPA1 in some 600, and DPB1 in 400 to 490. Because of strong linkage in the cohort, four or five DR-DQ haplotypes were treated as single units for association and clustering. Among about 360 genotyped donors of the cohort, an average of approximately 240,000 unique TCR beta nucleotide sequences were sequenced per donor, around a sixth of them non-productive.

Notes on this clone: What antigen it recognizes has not been identified. Base qualities are missing; no much larger clone stands one base away.

In total, 630 or so healthy bone marrow donors made up the cohort. At the time of sampling, every cohort member was nominally healthy, though immune exposures that went unrecorded were likely present. The donor tested CMV seropositive, placing the donor among the 290 or so seropositive members of the cohort. Each donor provided a peripheral blood sample, and peripheral blood mononuclear cells were used for TCR beta sequencing. Genomic DNA extraction from the blood cell samples was performed with the Qiagen DNeasy Blood Extraction Kit. The library was prepared using the immunoSEQ multiplex PCR assay. The multiplex PCR relied on a mix of 60 forward primers for TCR Vbeta segments and 13 reverse primers for TCR Jbeta segments. Amplification of the CDR3 region of rearranged TCR beta genes was performed with a multiplex PCR assay on genomic DNA. The amplified TCR beta libraries were sequenced on the Illumina HiSeq System as 87-base-pair reads. The authors' pipeline ran thus. A later analysis counted about 80 million unique TCR beta chains across the approximately 700 repertoires, and approximately 11 million of these chains were shared by at least two donors. To remove PCR and sequencing errors, raw reads were error-corrected and collapsed into unique sequences using a nearest-neighbor algorithm that merged closely related sequences. CDR3 sequences were aligned to IMGT reference sequences to assign V, D and J gene segments. For a sequence to be retained, a match of at least six nucleotides was required to both a V gene segment and a J gene segment. Rearrangements were classified as productive when the CDR3 lacked stop codons and remained in frame with V and J, and all other rearrangements were classified as non-productive. Following IMGT convention, CDR3 was defined as the stretch from the second conserved V-encoded cysteine to the conserved J-encoded phenylalanine. The earlier analysis of about 560 of the donors excluded any sequence lacking an unambiguous match to a single V gene segment. An earlier analysis of some 500 of the donors classified V segments as functional when productive rearrangements were above 56.7% and as segregating when the standard deviation between donors was above 5%. A statistical classification framework was developed to diagnose cytomegalovirus status using the catalog of TCR beta chain sequences. A later analysis assigned V and J genes by comparing TCR nucleotide sequences with IMGT/GENE-DB human TR gene sequences. In a later analysis, CDR3 sequences and most-parsimonious VDJ recombination scenarios were assigned using the TCRdist pipeline. In a later analysis, every TCR beta chain was defined by the combination of its CDR3 amino acid sequence and its V-gene family, and reads without a unique V-gene family were dropped. In a later analysis, 500 to 650 highly shared, low-generation-probability nucleotide sequences were removed to address suspected cross-contamination and a sequencing artifact. For each public chain, a later analysis derived a clonal expansion index from normalized ranks of inferred template counts within each repertoire. In a later analysis, generation probabilities were computed using a VDJ recombination model fitted to out-of-frame rearrangements, and the results were checked against IGoR. In a later analysis, TCR-TCR, TCR-HLA and TCR-CMV co-occurrence was scored with hypergeometric tests, and a repertoire-size bias correction was applied to TCR pairs. To estimate false discovery rates, a later analysis permuted the HLA or CMV assignments 20 times. In a later analysis, co-occurring TCRs were grouped with DBSCAN, and TCRdist sequence similarity was added when clustering was performed within HLA-allele-positive subsets. For co-occurrence clustering, repertoires with fewer than 30,000 or more than 120,000 public chains were excluded, along with roughly 5 repertoires with anomalous nucleotide sharing. TCRdb took over this immuneACCESS table, retaining in-frame rearrangements with V and J assigned. Such tables are incomplete; in checked studies, under half of the missing clones stem from an unresolved V gene, and the remainder is unexplained. Clonal size and the V and J genes are those of that table, whereas D and trimming came from the DNA. This sample holds about 200,000 clones; 82% were observed only once. The ten most abundant clones make up approximately 6.5% of the sample.

The CDR3 contains 11 residues, cysteine and phenylalanine counted. CDR3 DNA only is kept here, 33 bases in frame from base 1. V is clipped by 7 bases and J by 1 base, and the sequence between their germline boundaries is 8 bases long. Sequences SQVTM (CDR1) and ANQGSEA (CDR2) are obtained from the germline V gene. Summary of the overall study and its limitations: In a later analysis, about 16,000 TCR beta sequences were associated with specific HLA alleles at a false discovery rate of 0.05. Sequencing depth was assumed to be roughly uniform across donors in the presence/absence analyses, though that assumption may not hold. A later genetic analysis associated a missense DCLRE1C variant with V-gene and J-gene trimming of TCR beta chains, and an independent cohort replicated the association. Compared with equally common non-associated chains, HLA-associated TCR beta chains in a later analysis were more clonally expanded and had lower generation probabilities. Assigning TCR associations to individual alleles was difficult when HLA alleles, especially DR and DQ, strongly co-occurred. Linkage disequilibrium might explain the correlated functional status among segregating V segments, but an unknown experimental factor could not be ruled out. In a later analysis, TCR association rates were found to vary across HLA loci, with the most associated TCRs seen for DRB1 alleles and the fewest for HLA-C alleles. Because counts were too low, about 17 rarely observed V segments, including chromosome 9 orphons, were excluded from the earlier analysis of 587 of the donors. The sequencing pipeline was judged likely to have produced a cluster of highly shared sequence variants as a technical artifact. A further reported finding was that TCR beta sequences accurately predicted the HLA-A and HLA-B alleles for most subjects in the first cohort. A later analysis reported that several top co-occurrence clusters appeared linked to parvovirus B19, influenza, CMV and Epstein-Barr virus. While some public TCRs were present in many individuals, most TCR sequences turned up only very rarely across donors. A later analysis found that most CMV-associated TCR beta chains appeared HLA-restricted, with HLA associations seemingly driven largely by CMV exposure. The cohort was sequenced for TCR beta chains only, and without alpha or paired-chain data the features that could be detected were limited. The study listed approximately 150 TCR beta chains as associated with cytomegalovirus. HLA typing was unavailable for some donors at each locus, so association tests used only the typed subset. Broadly in line with IMGT annotations, most TCR beta V segments showed up in productive rearrangements about 87% or about 30% of the time in an earlier analysis of around 550 of the donors. A few of the identified cytomegalovirus-associated TCR beta chains were confirmed in vitro to be specific for cytomegalovirus antigens. The authors suggested that the approach could potentially be extended to other disease states and immunological phenotypes. The 87-base-pair reads could not distinguish some IMGT-functional V segments, including TRBV6-2 and TRBV6-3, so those segments were excluded. A later genetic analysis reported fewer N-insertions in productive TCRs among donors in an Asian-associated ancestry cluster than the approximately 670-donor mean. Immune exposure information for the cohort was limited to CMV serostatus. The classifier was reported to diagnose cytomegalovirus status with high specificity and sensitivity in both the original cohort and the validation cohort.

This clonotype was sampled from a woman aged 50 to 60 in good health and CMV-seropositive. The sample was PBMCs. This sequence uses TRBV29-1 and TRBJ2-7; TRBD1 is a possible D gene, resting on 6 matching bases. In nucleotides, the sequence is TGCAGCGGTGGACAGTCCTACGAGCAGTACTTC. Its product reads: CSGGQSYEQYF.